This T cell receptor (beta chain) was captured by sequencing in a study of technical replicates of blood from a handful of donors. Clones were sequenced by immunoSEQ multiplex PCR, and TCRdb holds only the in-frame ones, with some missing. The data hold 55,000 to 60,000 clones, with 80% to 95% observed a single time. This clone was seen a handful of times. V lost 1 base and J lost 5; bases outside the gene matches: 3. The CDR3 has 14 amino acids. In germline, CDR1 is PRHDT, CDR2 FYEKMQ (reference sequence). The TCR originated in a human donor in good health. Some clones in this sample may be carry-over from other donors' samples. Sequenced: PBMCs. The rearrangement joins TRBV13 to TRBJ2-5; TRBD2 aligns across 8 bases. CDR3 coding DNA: TGTGCCAGCAGCTTAGAGGGGACTAGTGAGACCCAGTACTTC. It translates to CASSLEGTSETQYF.